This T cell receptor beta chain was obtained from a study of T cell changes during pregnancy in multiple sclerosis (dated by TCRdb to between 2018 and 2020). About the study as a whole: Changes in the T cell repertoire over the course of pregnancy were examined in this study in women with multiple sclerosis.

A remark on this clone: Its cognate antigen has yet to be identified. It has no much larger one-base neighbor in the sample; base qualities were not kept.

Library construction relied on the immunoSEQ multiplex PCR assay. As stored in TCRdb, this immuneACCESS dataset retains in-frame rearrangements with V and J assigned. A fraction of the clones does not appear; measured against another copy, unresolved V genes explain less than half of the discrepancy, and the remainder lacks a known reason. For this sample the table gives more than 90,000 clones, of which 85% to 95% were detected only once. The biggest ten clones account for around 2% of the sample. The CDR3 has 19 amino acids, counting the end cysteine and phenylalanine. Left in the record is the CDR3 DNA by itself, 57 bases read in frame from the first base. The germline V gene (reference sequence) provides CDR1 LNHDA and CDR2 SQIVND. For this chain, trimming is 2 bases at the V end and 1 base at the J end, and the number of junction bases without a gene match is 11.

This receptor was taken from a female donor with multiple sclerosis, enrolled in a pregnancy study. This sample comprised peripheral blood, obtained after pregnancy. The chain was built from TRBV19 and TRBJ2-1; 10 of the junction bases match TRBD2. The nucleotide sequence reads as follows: TGTGCCAGTAGTATATTGGGACCCCTAGCGGGGGTATCCTACAATGAGCAGTTCTTC. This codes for CASSILGPLAGVSYNEQFF.